These 5 T cell receptor beta chains were sequenced from one sample in a study of blood T cell repertoires in COVID-19. Profiling relied on immunoSEQ multiplex PCR, and the TCRdb table lists in-frame clones only, not all of them. Of 350,000 or so clones in the sample, roughly 90% are singletons; the top ten hold less than 20%. The sample consisted of PBMCs or T cells enriched from blood (not recorded which). The receptor source for this set is a woman in her thirties who had recovered from COVID-19.

The chain couples TRBV19 to TRBJ2-1, with 7 bases aligning to TRBD1. The length of the CDR3 is 18 residues. V trimming: 1 base; J trimming: 5 bases; junction bases outside the gene matches: 14. Germline CDR1 and CDR2: LNHDA and SQIVND (reference sequence). The CDR3 DNA reads as TGTGCCAGTAGTATAGTAAGGGGGCAAAGATGGGGGCACAATGAGCAGTTCTTC. Translated, it gives CASSIVRGQRWGHNEQFF.

The chain joins TRBV27 to TRBJ2-3; 10 bases map to TRBD1. Germline CDR1 is MNHEY and CDR2 is SMNVEV (reference sequence). CDR3 length: 15 residues. Losses at the gene ends were 5 bases for V and 6 bases for J; bases not matched to a gene: 8. The CDR3 sequence is CASSARQGAKDTQYF. The CDR3 DNA reads TGTGCCAGCAGTGCCAGACAGGGGGCGAAGGATACGCAGTATTTT.

V is TRBV19 and J is TRBJ1-1, with D possibly TRBD1 on 6 matching bases. There are 14 residues in the CDR3. The germline V and J ends were trimmed by 5 bases and 1 base, with 11 bases remaining between them. Germline lookup yields CDR1 LNHDA and CDR2 SQIVND (reference sequence). This CDR3 reads CASSVLGQNTEAFF. The CDR3 DNA is TGTGCCAGTAGTGTTCTGGGACAGAACACTGAAGCTTTCTTT.

This clone was detected only once. V and J are TRBV12-3 or TRBV12-4 and TRBJ1-5; D is perhaps TRBD1 (5 bases). V lost 7 bases to trimming and J lost 5 bases, with 12 bases between them. The CDR3 totals 13 residues. The CDR3 spells CASTLGGYQPQHF. Here the CDR3 DNA reads TGTGCCAGCACCCTGGGGGGGTATCAGCCCCAGCATTTT.

The chain has TRBV30 and TRBJ2-1; possibly TRBD2 for D (6 bases). The germline gives CDR1 GTSNPN, CDR2 SVGIG (reference sequence). The V and J ends lost 0 bases and 4 bases respectively, with 7 bases between them. The CDR3 contains 13 residues. CDR3: CAWSVGGYNEQFF. The CDR3 DNA follows: TGTGCCTGGAGTGTTGGAGGGTACAATGAGCAGTTCTTC.